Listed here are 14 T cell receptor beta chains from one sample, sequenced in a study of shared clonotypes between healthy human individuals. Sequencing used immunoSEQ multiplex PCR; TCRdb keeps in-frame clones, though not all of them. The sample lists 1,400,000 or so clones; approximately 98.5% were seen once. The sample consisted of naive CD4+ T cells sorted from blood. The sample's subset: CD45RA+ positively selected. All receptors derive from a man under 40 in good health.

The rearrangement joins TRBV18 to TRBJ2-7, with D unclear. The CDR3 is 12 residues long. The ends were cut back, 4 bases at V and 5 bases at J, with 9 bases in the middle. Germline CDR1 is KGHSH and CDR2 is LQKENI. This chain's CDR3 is CASSRPNNEQYF. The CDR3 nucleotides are TGTGCCAGCTCACGGCCTAATAACGAGCAGTACTTC.

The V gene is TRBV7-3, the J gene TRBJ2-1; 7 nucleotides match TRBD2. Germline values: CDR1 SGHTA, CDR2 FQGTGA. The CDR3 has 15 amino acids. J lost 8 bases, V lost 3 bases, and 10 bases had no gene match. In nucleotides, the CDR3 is TGTGCCAGCAGCTTTCAGCGGGGACGTAGGGATGAGCAGTTCTTC. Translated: CASSFQRGRRDEQFF.

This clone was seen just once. This CDR3 is CASRRDERGYEQYF. The CDR3 bases are TGTGCCAGCAGGAGGGACGAGCGGGGCTACGAGCAGTACTTC. The rearrangement joins TRBV6-5 to TRBJ2-7; 7 nucleotides align to TRBD2. CDR3 length equals 14 residues. V lost 6 bases to trimming and J lost 3 bases; unmatched junction nucleotides: 8. The germline gives CDR1 MNHEY, CDR2 SVGAGI.

This CDR3 reads CASSPGSGRRHTGELFF. For the CDR3, the DNA is TGTGCCAGCAGCCCCGGGAGCGGGAGAAGGCACACCGGGGAGCTGTTTTTT. This chain uses TRBV7-7 with TRBJ2-2, with 8 bases lining up with TRBD2. CDR3 length equals 17 residues. Germline assignment: CDR1 SSHAT and CDR2 FNYEAQ (reference sequence). The ends lost 5 bases at V and 3 bases at J; junction bases unmatched: 11.

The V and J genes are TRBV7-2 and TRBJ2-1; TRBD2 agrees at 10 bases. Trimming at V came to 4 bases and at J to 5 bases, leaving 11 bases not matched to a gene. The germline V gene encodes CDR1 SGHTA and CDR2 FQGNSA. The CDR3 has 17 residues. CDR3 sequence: CASSSQLLAGIDNEQFF. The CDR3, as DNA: TGTGCCAGCAGCTCACAGCTACTAGCGGGAATCGACAATGAGCAGTTCTTC.

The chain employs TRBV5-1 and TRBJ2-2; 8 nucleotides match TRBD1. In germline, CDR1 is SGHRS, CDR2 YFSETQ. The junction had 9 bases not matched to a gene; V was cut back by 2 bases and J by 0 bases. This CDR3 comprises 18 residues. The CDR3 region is CASSFLAGGTTNTGELFF. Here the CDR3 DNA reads TGCGCCAGCAGCTTTCTGGCAGGGGGCACTACGAACACCGGGGAGCTGTTTTTT.

The CDR3 region has the DNA TGCGCCAGCAGCCCCTGGGACAGGACCCTAAATGAGCAGTTCTTC. Translation gives CASSPWDRTLNEQFF. The gene calls are TRBV4-3 and TRBJ2-1; 8 nucleotides agree with TRBD1. Germline V lookup: CDR1 LGHNA, CDR2 YSLEER. The CDR3 spans 15 residues. V lost 4 bases and J lost 7; bases outside the gene matches: 9.

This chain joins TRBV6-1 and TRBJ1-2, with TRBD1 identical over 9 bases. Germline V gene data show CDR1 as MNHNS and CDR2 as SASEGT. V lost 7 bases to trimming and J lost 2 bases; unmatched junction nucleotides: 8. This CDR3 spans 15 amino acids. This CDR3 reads CASIRNRGPNYGYTF. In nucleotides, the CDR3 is TGTGCCAGCATCAGAAACAGGGGGCCGAACTATGGCTACACCTTC.

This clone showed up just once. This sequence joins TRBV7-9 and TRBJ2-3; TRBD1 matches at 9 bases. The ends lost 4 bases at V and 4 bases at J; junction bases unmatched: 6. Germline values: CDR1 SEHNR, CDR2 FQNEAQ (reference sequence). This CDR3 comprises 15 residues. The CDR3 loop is CASSSQGARSDTQYF. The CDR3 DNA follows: TGTGCCAGCAGCTCACAGGGGGCGAGGTCAGATACGCAGTATTTT. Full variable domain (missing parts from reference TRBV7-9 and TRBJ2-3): DTGVSQNPRHKITKRGQNVTFRCDPISEHNRLYWYRQTLGQGPEFLTYFQNEAQLEKSRLLSDRFSAERPKGSFSTLEIQRTEQGDSAMYLCASSSQGARSDTQYFGPGTRLTVL.

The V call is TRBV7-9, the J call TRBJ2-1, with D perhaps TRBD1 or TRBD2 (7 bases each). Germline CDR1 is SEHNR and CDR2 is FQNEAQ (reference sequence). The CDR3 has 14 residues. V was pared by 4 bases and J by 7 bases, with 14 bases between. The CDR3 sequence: CASSSQGRGNEQFF. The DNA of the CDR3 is TGTGCCAGCAGCTCACAGGGGAGGGGTAATGAGCAGTTCTTC.

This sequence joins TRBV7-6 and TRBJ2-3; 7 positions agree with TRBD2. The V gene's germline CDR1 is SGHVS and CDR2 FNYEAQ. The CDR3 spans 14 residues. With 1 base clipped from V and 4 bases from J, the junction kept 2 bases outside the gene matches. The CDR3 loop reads CASSLVAGADTQYF. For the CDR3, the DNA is TGTGCCAGCAGCTTAGTGGCGGGGGCAGATACGCAGTATTTT.

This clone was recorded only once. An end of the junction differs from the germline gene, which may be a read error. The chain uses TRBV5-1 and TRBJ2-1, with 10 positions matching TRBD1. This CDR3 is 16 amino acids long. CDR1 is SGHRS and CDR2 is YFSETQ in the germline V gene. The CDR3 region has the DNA TGCGCCAGCAGCCTCTCACCCGGGACAGGGGAATCGGTTAGGGTCTTC. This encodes CASSLSPGTGESVRVF.

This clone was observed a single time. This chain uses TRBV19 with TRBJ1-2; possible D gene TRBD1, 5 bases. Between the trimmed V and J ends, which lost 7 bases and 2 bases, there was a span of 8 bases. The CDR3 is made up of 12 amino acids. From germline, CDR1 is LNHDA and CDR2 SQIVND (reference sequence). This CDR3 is CASNQGNYGYTF. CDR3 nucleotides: TGTGCCAGTAATCAGGGAAACTATGGCTACACCTTC.

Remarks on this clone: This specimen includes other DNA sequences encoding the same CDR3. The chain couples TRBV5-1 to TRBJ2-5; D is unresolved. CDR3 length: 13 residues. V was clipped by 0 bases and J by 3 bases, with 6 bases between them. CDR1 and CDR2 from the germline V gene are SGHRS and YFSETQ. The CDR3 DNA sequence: TGCGCCAGCAGCTTGGTAGCAGAAGAGACCCAGTACTTC. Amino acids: CASSLVAEETQYF.